This T cell receptor beta chain derives from a study of shared clonotypes between healthy human individuals. Germline-derived CDR1 and CDR2 are GTSNPN and SVGIG (reference sequence). V shed 1 base, J shed 2 bases, and the junction held 6 bases outside the gene matches. CDR3 size: 15 residues. Assay: immunoSEQ multiplex PCR; the TCRdb copy retains only in-frame clones and omits some. The sample includes millions of clones, 95% of them seen just once. The chain is built from TRBV30 and TRBJ2-3; 7 bases match TRBD2. The receptor's source is a man between 18 and 35 years old in good health. The sequencing sample was made of naive CD4+ T cells sorted from blood. Subset: CD45RA+ positively selected. CDR3 sequence: CAWSGRAGNTDTQYF. CDR3 in DNA: TGTGCCTGGAGTGGAAGAGCGGGGAACACAGATACGCAGTATTTT.